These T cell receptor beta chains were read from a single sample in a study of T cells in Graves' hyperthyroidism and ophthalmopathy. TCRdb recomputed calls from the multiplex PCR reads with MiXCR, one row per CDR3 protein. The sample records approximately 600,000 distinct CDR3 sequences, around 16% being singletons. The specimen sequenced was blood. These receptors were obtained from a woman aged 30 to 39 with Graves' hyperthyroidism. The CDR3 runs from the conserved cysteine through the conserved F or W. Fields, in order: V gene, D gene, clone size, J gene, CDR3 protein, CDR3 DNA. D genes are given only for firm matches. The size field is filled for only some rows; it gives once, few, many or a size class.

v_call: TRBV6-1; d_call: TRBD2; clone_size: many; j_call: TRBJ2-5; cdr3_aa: CASSFNPGLAASETQYF; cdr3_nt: TGTGCCAGCAGCTTCAATCCGGGACTAGCGGCGTCAGAGACCCAGTACTTC
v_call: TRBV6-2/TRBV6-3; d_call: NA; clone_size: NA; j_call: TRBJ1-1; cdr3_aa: CASSYVFGTNTEAFF; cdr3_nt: TGTGCCAGCAGTTACGTTTTTGGGACAAACACTGAAGCTTTCTTT
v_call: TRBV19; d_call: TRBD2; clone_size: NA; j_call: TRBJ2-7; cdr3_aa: CASSIAGVGTEYSYEQYF; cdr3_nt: TGTGCCAGTAGTATCGCGGGGGTCGGGACCGAATACAGTTACGAGCAGTACTTC
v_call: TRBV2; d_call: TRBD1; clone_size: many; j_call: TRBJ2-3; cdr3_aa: CASSEEQGIDTQYF; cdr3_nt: TGTGCCAGCAGTGAAGAACAGGGGATAGATACGCAGTATTTT
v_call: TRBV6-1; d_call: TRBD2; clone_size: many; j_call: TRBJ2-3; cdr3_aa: CASSPQGVGGGDTQYF; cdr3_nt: TGTGCCAGCAGTCCTCAAGGAGTGGGGGGAGGGGATACGCAGTATTTT
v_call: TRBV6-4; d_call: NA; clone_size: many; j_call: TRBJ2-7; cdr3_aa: CASSDDWLNYEQYF; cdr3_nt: TGTGCCAGCAGTGATGACTGGCTTAACTACGAGCAGTACTTC
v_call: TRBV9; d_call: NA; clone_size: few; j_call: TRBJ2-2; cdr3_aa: CASSVAPGAGELFF; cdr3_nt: TGTGCCAGCAGCGTAGCTCCGGGAGCCGGGGAGCTGTTTTTT
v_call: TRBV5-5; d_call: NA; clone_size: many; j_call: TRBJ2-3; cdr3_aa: CASSLLGVSTDTQYF; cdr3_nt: TGTGCCAGCAGCTTGCTTGGAGTTAGCACAGATACGCAGTATTTT
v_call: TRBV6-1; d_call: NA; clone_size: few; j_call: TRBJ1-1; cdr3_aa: CASSAGYTEAFF; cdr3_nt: TGTGCCAGCAGTGCAGGGTACACTGAAGCTTTCTTT
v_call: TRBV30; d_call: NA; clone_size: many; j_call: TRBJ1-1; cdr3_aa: CAGLQTVNTEAFF; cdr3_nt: TGTGCCGGACTACAGACGGTGAACACTGAAGCTTTCTTT
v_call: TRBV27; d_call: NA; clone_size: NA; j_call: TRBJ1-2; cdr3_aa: CASSSRSRYGYTF; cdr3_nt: TGTGCCAGCAGTTCCAGATCTAGATATGGCTACACCTTC
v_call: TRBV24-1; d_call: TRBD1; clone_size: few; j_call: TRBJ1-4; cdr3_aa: CATSDSPSTGIEKLFF; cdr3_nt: TGTGCCACCAGTGATTCCCCCTCGACAGGGATTGAAAAACTGTTTTTT
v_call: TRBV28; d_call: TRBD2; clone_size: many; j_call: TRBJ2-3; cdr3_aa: CASSSGTSPNTQYF; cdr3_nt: TGTGCCAGCAGTTCCGGGACTAGCCCAAATACGCAGTATTTT
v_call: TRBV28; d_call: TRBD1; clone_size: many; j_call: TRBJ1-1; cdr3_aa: CASSPQGKNTEAFF; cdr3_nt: TGTGCCAGCAGTCCACAGGGGAAGAACACTGAAGCTTTCTTT
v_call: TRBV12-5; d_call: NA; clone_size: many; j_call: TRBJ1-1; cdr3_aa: CASGLVRGQGKTNTEAFF; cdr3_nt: TGTGCTAGTGGTTTGGTACGGGGGCAGGGCAAGACTAACACTGAAGCTTTCTTT
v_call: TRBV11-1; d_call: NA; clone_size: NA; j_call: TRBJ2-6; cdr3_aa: CASSLEAVGANVLTF; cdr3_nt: TGTGCCAGCAGCTTAGAGGCAGTTGGGGCCAACGTCCTGACTTTC
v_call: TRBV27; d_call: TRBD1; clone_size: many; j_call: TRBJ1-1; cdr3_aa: CASSPTTGGTEAFF; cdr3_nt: TGTGCCAGCAGCCCAACCACAGGGGGAACTGAAGCTTTCTTT
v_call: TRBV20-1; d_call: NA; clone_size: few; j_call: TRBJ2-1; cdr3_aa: CSAGTRRRGNEQFF; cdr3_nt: TGCAGTGCCGGGACGAGACGAAGGGGCAATGAGCAGTTCTTC
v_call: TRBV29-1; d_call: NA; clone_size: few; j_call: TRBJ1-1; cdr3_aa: CSVETGNTEAFF; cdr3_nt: TGCAGCGTCGAGACAGGGAACACTGAAGCTTTCTTT
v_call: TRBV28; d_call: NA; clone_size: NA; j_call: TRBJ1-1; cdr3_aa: CASSSLFSSAEAFF; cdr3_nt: TGTGCCAGCAGTTCCCTCTTCTCTTCCGCTGAAGCTTTCTTT
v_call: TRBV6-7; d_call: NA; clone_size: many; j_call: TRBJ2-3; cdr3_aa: CASTGDGDTQYF; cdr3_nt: TGTGCCAGCACAGGAGATGGGGATACGCAGTATTTT
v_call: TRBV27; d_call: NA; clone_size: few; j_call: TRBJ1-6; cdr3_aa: CASTRDGIPSSPLHF; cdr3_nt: TGTGCCAGCACAAGGGACGGAATCCCGAGTTCACCCCTCCACTTT
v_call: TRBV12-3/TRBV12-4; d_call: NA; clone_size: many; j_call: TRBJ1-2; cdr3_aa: CASSNHGGYTF; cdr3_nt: TGTGCCAGCAGCAACCATGGGGGCTACACCTTC
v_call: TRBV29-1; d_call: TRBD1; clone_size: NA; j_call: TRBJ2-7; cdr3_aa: CSVEMPTGDLSYEQYF; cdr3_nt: TGCAGCGTTGAAATGCCGACAGGGGACCTCTCCTACGAGCAGTACTTC
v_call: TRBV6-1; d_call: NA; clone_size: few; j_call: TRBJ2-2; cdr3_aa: CASSEASRAGELFF; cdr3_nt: TGTGCCAGCAGTGAGGCTTCTAGGGCCGGGGAGCTGTTTTTT
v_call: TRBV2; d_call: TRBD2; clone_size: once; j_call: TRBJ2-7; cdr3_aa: CASSGISGSYEQYF; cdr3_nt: TGTGCCAGCAGCGGTATCAGCGGGAGCTACGAGCAGTACTTC
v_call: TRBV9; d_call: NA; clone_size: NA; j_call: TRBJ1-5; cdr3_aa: CASSAQGHPNQPQHF; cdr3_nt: TGTGCCAGCAGCGCCCAGGGGCACCCCAATCAGCCCCAGCATTTT
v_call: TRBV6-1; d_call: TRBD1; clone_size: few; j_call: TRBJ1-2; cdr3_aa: CASTSNRDRAGYTF; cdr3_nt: TGTGCCAGCACAAGTAACCGGGACAGGGCTGGCTACACCTTC
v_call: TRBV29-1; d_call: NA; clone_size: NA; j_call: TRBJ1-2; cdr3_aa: CSVRGGKGYGYTF; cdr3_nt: TGCAGCGTCCGGGGGGGGAAGGGCTATGGCTACACCTTC
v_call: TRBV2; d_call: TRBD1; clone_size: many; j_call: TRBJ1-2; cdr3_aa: CAAGRGLGYTF; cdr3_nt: TGTGCCGCCGGGAGGGGGCTCGGCTACACCTTC
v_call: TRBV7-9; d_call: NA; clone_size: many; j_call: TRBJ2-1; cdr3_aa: CASSFTTHYNEQFF; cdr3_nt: TGTGCCAGCAGCTTCACTACCCACTACAATGAGCAGTTCTTC
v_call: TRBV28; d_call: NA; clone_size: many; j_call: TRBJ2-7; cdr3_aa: CASSLCRCHKPRDAAEQYF; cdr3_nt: TGTGCCAGCAGTTTATGCAGGTGTCACAAACCCAGGGACGCGGCCGAGCAGTACTTC
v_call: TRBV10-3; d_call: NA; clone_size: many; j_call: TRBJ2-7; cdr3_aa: CAISGKSYEQYF; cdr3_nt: TGTGCCATCAGTGGGAAATCCTACGAGCAGTACTTC
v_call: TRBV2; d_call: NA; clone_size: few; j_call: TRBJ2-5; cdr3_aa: CASRDSGEETQYF; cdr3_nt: TGTGCCAGCAGAGACTCAGGGGAAGAGACCCAGTACTTC
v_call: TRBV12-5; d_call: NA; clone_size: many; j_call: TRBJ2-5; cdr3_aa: CASGPREETQYF; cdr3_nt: TGTGCTAGTGGCCCTCGCGAAGAGACCCAGTACTTC
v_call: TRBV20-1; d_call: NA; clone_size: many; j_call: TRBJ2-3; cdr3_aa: CSARRLNPTTDTQYF; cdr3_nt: TGCAGTGCCCGAAGGTTAAACCCGACTACAGATACGCAGTATTTT
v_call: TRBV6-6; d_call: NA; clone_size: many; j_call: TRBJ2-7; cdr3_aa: CASSYGQPNTYEQYF; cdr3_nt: TGTGCCAGCAGTTACGGGCAGCCGAACACCTACGAGCAGTACTTC
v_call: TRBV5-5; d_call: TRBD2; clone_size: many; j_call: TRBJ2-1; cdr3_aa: CASSYRAGAPSYNEQFF; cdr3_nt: TGTGCCAGCAGTTATCGAGCGGGAGCGCCCTCCTACAATGAGCAGTTCTTC
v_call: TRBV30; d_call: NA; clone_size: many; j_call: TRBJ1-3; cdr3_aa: CAWSLVSGNTIYF; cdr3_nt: TGTGCCTGGAGTCTGGTCTCTGGAAACACCATATATTTT
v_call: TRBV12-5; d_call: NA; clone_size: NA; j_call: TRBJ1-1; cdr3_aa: CASAPPAYLLGNTEAFF; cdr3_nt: TGTGCTAGTGCCCCGCCCGCGTACCTCCTTGGTAACACTGAAGCTTTCTTT
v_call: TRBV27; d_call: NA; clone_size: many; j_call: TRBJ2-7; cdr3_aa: CASSWGDEQYF; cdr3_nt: TGTGCCAGCAGTTGGGGGGACGAGCAGTACTTC
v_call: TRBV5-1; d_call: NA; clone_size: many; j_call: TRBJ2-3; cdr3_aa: CASSLPLTDTQYF; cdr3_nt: TGCGCCAGCAGTTTGCCCCTCACAGATACGCAGTATTTT
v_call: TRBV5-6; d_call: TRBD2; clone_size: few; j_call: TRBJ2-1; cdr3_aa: CASSLGGGTSWFF; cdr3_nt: TGTGCCAGCAGCTTGGGAGGAGGGACTAGTTGGTTCTTC
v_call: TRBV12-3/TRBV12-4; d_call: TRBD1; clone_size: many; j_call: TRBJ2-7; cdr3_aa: CASSVQGAEQYF; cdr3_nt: TGTGCCAGCAGTGTACAGGGGGCCGAGCAGTACTTC
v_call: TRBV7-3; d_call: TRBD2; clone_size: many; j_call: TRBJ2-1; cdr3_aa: CASSPWTSVSSYNEQFF; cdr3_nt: TGTGCCAGCAGCCCCTGGACTAGCGTAAGCTCCTACAATGAGCAGTTCTTC
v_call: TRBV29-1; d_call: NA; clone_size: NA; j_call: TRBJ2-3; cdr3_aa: CSVEWEADTQYF; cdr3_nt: TGCAGCGTTGAGTGGGAGGCAGATACGCAGTATTTT
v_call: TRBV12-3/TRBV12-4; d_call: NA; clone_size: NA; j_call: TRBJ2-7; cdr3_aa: CASSEYGAVREQYF; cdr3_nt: TGTGCCAGCAGTGAGTATGGGGCCGTACGCGAGCAGTACTTC
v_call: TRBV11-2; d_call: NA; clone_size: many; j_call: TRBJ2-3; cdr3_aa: CARGSGSQYF; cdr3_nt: TGTGCCAGAGGGTCGGGATCGCAGTATTTT
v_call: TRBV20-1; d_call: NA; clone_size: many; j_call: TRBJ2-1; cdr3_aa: CSARDNGEYNEQFF; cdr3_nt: TGCAGTGCTAGAGATAACGGGGAGTACAATGAGCAGTTCTTC
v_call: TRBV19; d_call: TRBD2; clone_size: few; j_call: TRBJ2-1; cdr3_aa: CASSGAGVLGEQFF; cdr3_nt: TGTGCCAGTAGCGGCGCGGGAGTGTTGGGTGAGCAGTTCTTC
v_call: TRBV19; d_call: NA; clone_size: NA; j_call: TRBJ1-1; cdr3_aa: CASSIVREINTEAFF; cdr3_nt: TGTGCCAGTAGTATAGTTCGGGAGATCAACACTGAAGCTTTCTTT
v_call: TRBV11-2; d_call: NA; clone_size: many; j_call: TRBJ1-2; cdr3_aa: CASSLPSMEGYGYTF; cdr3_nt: TGTGCCAGCAGTCTTCCCTCAATGGAGGGCTATGGCTACACCTTC
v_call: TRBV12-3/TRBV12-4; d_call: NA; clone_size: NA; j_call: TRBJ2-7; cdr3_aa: CASSPTSSLCEQYF; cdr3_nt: TGTGCCAGCAGTCCTACTTCCTCCCTCTGCGAGCAGTACTTC
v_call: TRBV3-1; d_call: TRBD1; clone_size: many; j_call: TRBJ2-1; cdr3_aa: CASSQRQGAQNEQFF; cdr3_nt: TGTGCCAGCAGCCAAAGACAGGGGGCGCAGAATGAGCAGTTCTTC
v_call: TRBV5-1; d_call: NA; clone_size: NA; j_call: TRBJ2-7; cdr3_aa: CASSLEAPLYEQYF; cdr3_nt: TGCGCCAGCAGCTTGGAGGCTCCCCTCTACGAGCAGTACTTC
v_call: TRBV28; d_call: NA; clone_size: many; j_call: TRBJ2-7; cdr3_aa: CASSDTLPSNYEQYF; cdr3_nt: TGTGCCAGCAGTGATACCCTGCCTAGTAACTACGAGCAGTACTTC
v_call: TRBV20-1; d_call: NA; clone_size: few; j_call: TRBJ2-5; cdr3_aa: CSAQGDGGRETQYF; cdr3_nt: TGCAGTGCTCAGGGAGACGGAGGGAGAGAGACCCAGTACTTC
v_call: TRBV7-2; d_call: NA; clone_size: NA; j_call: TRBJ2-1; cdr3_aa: CASSLLTREQFF; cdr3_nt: TGTGCCAGCAGCCTCCTAACGCGTGAGCAGTTCTTC
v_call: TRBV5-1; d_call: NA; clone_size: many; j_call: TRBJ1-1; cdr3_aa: CASRESGHPNTEAFF; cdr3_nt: TGCGCCAGCAGGGAATCGGGACACCCGAACACTGAAGCTTTCTTT